One and the same sample provided the 7 T cell receptor beta chains below, sequenced in a study of CD8+CD57+ T cells in acquired aplastic anemia. Profiling of TCR beta VDJ combinations and CDR3 sequences used genomic DNA as template. TCRdb re-called the reads through MiXCR, storing one row per CDR3 protein. The data show under 200,000 distinct CDR3 sequences, 48% seen once. Individuals selected for sequencing had exhibited CD8+CD57+ cell expansion on flow cytometry. The sequenced sample consisted of sorted CD4+, CD8+, or CD8+CD57+ T cells (not recorded which) from PBMCs. The receptors come from a human donor with aplastic anemia.

The V gene is TRBV20-1, the J gene TRBJ2-7; 8 bases are shared with TRBD2. Germline V gene data show CDR1 as DFQATT and CDR2 as SNEGSKA (reference sequence). V shed 0 bases and J 5 bases; nucleotides not matched to a gene: 9. CDR3 length: 15 residues. The CDR3 DNA reads as TGCAGTGCTAGAGAACTAGAGCGGGAGTGGCACGAGCAGTACTTC. Its protein is CSARELEREWHEQYF.

J is TRBJ2-3 and V is TRBV10-3; possibly TRBD2 for D (6 bases). V dropped 7 bases and J dropped 2 bases, with 10 bases sitting between them. CDR3 length: 13 amino acids. In germline, CDR1 is ENHRY, CDR2 SYGVKD. The chain's CDR3 is CAINPGDTDTQYF. The CDR3 coding sequence is TGTGCCATCAATCCGGGGGACACAGATACGCAGTATTTT.

This chain connects TRBV20-1 to TRBJ1-2; 8 bases fit TRBD1. After removal of 3 bases from V and 6 bases from J, the junction contained 3 bases not matched to a gene. This CDR3 has 12 amino acids. Germline V lookup: CDR1 DFQATT, CDR2 SNEGSKA (reference sequence). CDR3 sequence reads: CSARAGGDGYTF. CDR3 DNA sequence: TGCAGTGCTAGGGCAGGGGGCGATGGCTACACCTTC.

This clonotype was detected ten times or more. The chain carries TRBV19 and TRBJ1-5; unclear D gene. The V gene's germline CDR1 is LNHDA and CDR2 SQIVND (reference sequence). CDR3 length: 13 residues. Trimming took off 1 base at V and 3 bases at J, with 4 bases between the two ends. The CDR3 nucleotides are TGTGCCAGTAGTATAGGCCACAATCAGCCCCAGCATTTT. This encodes CASSIGHNQPQHF.

This clonotype was detected many times. J is TRBJ1-1 and V is TRBV20-1; D not resolved. Between the trimmed V and J ends, which lost 0 bases and 11 bases, there was a span of 19 bases. CDR3 length equals 14 residues. Looked up from germline, CDR1 is DFQATT and CDR2 is SNEGSKA (reference sequence). CDR3 sequence: CSARDGALGIHAFF. DNA for the CDR3: TGCAGTGCTAGAGATGGAGCTCTAGGAATTCATGCTTTCTTT.

The chain uses TRBV2 and TRBJ2-2; TRBD2 matches 15 bases. V lost 7 bases and J lost 5; bases outside the gene matches: 2. Per the germline V gene, CDR1 is SNHLY and CDR2 is FYNNEI. This CDR3 comprises 15 residues. CDR3 sequence (DNA): TGTGCCAGCACTGGACTAGCGGGAGGGACCGGGGAGCTGTTTTTT. The encoded protein is CASTGLAGGTGELFF.

Ten or more counts support this clonotype. The J gene is TRBJ1-2, the V gene TRBV7-8; D not certain. Germline CDR1 SGHVS, CDR2 FQNEAQ. The CDR3 length is 13 residues. Trimming removed 3 bases from V and 5 bases from J, with 10 bases in between. CDR3 loop: CASSFDRQYGYTF. As DNA, the CDR3 is TGTGCCAGCAGCTTCGACCGGCAGTATGGCTACACCTTC.